The 8 T cell receptor beta chains below come from one sample, sequenced in a study of technical replicates of blood from a handful of donors. Generated by immunoSEQ multiplex PCR, the TCRdb table keeps only in-frame clones and is missing some. The sample has about 80,000 clones; about 92% are singletons. The source material was T cells isolated from PBMCs. Every receptor here comes from a human donor in good health.

The chain carries TRBV7-9 and TRBJ1-5; D may be TRBD1 (5 bases). This CDR3 is built from 14 residues. Trimming removed 1 base from V and 4 bases from J, with 8 bases in between. Germline lookup yields CDR1 SEHNR and CDR2 FQNEAQ (reference sequence). CDR3 nucleotide sequence: TGTGCCAGCAGCTTAGTGACAGATAATCAGCCCCAGCATTTT. Protein: CASSLVTDNQPQHF.

CDR3 nucleotides: TGTGCCAGCAGACCTAGCGGGAGAAACCACAATGAGCAGTTCTTC. Amino acids: CASRPSGRNHNEQFF. V usage is TRBV11-3 and J usage is TRBJ2-1; TRBD2 matches 10 bases. CDR3 length: 15 residues. V was pared by 6 bases and J by 5 bases, with 7 bases of the junction left unmatched. From germline, CDR1 is SGHNT and CDR2 YENEEA. The whole variable domain, remainder taken from reference TRBV11-3 and TRBJ2-1, is EAGVVQSPRYKIIEKKQPVAFWCNPISGHNTLYWYLQNLGQGPELLIRYENEEAVDDSQLPKDRFSAERLKGVDSTLKIQPAELGDSAVYLCASRPSGRNHNEQFFGPGTRLTVL.

The rearrangement joins TRBV7-9 to TRBJ2-1, with 10 bases that match TRBD2. The ends lost 5 bases at V and 0 bases at J; junction bases unmatched: 1. CDR1 is SEHNR, CDR2 FQNEAQ, per germline (reference sequence). The CDR3 consists of 15 residues. Here the CDR3 reads CASSGLADSYNEQFF. The CDR3, as DNA: TGTGCCAGCAGCGGACTAGCGGACTCCTACAATGAGCAGTTCTTC.

The genes are TRBV4-3 and TRBJ2-1; no clear D gene. The CDR3 length is 15 residues. Germline V gene data show CDR1 as LGHNA and CDR2 as YSLEER. Trimming shortened V by 2 bases and J by 8 bases, and 16 bases separated the two germline ends. The CDR3 spells CASSQYVQVADEQFF. CDR3 nucleotide sequence: TGCGCCAGCAGCCAATATGTGCAGGTGGCTGATGAGCAGTTCTTC.

This chain links TRBV19 with TRBJ2-7, with 11 bases lining up with TRBD1. J was trimmed by 5 bases and V by 5 bases; bases with no gene match: 5. CDR1 LNHDA and CDR2 SQIVND come from the germline V gene (reference sequence). The CDR3 loop spans 14 amino acids. CDR3 in amino acids: CASSWTGGLDEQYF. CDR3 DNA sequence: TGTGCCAGTAGTTGGACAGGGGGCTTAGACGAGCAGTACTTC. Full variable domain (outside the CDR3, taken from reference TRBV19 and TRBJ2-7): DGGITQSPKYLFRKEGQNVTLSCEQNLNHDAMYWYRQDPGQGLRLIYYSQIVNDFQKGDIAEGYSVSREKKESFPLTVTSAQKNPTAFYLCASSWTGGLDEQYFGPGTRLTVT.

This chain uses TRBV6-6 with TRBJ2-7; 7 bases map to TRBD1. Germline CDR1 is MNHNY and CDR2 is SVGAGI (reference sequence). The CDR3 is 13 residues long. Trimming took 11 bases from V and 5 from J; bases not matched to a gene: 12. CDR3 amino acids: CAGRVAGGHEQYF. Written as DNA, the CDR3 is TGTGCCGGCCGAGTGGCAGGGGGACACGAGCAGTACTTC.

The rearrangement links TRBV7-2 to TRBJ2-7; 12 bases match TRBD1. CDR3 size: 15 residues. Per germline, CDR1 SGHTA and CDR2 FQGNSA. After removal of 1 base from V and 7 bases from J, the junction contained 5 bases not matched to a gene. The CDR3, as DNA: TGTGCCAGCAGCTTAGGGGGACAGGGGGCGTGGGAGCAGTACTTC. The encoded protein is CASSLGGQGAWEQYF.

J is TRBJ1-3 and V is TRBV6-6; no clear D. Germline V gives CDR1 MNHNY, CDR2 SVGAGI (reference sequence). The V gene lost 7 bases and the J gene lost 4 bases, with 17 bases spanning the gap. The CDR3 has 15 amino acids. The CDR3 is CASTYLVGVGNTIYF. CDR3 coding DNA: TGTGCCAGCACCTACCTAGTAGGTGTCGGAAACACCATATATTTT.